This T cell receptor (beta chain) was sequenced in a study of T cells in Graves' hyperthyroidism and ophthalmopathy. Study-level findings and limits: Peripheral blood also featured most of the thyroid clonotypes expanded above 0.001.

Stable Graves' hyperthyroidism meant no ophthalmopathy progression within 18 months. Lactation, pregnancy, other autoimmune disease or uncontrolled infection led to exclusion of patients. Clinical symptoms, serum thyroxine, TRAb, thyroid ultrasound and orbital computed tomography established diagnosis. Template material for amplifying TCR beta CDR3 regions consisted of RNA transcripts. HTBI primers were used for first-round RT-PCR of the TCR CDR3. TCRdb itself ran the multiplex PCR reads through MiXCR, one entry per CDR3 protein. There are some 770,000 distinct CDR3 sequences in the sample; roughly 15% occur only once, and under 10% lies in the top ten. Germline V gene sequence: CDR1 MDHEN, CDR2 SYDVKM. Losses at the gene ends were 3 bases for V and 2 bases for J; bases not matched to a gene: 9. The length of the CDR3 is 18 residues. This clonotype was detected ten times or more. Its antigen remains unidentified.

The rearrangement links TRBV28 to TRBJ2-5; TRBD2 aligns across 13 bases. Source material: blood. The TCR sequence derives from a man between 18 and 35 years old with Graves' hyperthyroidism. The CDR3 protein is CASSFWGLAGLEQETQYF. The CDR3 DNA reads as TGTGCCAGCAGTTTTTGGGGACTAGCGGGATTGGAGCAAGAGACCCAGTACTTC.